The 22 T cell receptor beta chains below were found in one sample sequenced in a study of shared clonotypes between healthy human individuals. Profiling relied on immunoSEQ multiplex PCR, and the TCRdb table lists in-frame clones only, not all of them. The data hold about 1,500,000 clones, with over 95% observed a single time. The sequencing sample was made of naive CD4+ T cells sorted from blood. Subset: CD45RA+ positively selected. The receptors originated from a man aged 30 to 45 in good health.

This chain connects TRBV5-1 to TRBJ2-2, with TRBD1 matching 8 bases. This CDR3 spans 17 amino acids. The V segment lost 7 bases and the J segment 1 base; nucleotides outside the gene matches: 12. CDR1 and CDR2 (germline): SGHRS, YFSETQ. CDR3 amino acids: CASCRYPGTGNTGELFF. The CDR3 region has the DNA TGCGCCAGCTGCCGGTACCCGGGGACAGGGAACACCGGGGAGCTGTTTTTT.

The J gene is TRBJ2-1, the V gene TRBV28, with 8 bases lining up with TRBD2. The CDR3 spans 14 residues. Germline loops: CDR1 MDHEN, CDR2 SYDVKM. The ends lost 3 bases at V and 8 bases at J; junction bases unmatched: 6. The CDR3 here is CASSFKRERDEQFF. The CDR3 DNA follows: TGTGCCAGCAGTTTTAAGCGGGAGCGAGATGAGCAGTTCTTC.

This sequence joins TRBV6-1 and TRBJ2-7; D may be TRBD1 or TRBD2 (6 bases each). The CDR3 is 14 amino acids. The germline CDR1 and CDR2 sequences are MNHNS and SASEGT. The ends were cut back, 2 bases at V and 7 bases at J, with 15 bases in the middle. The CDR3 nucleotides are TGTGCCAGCAGTGAAATCCGGGGGCTGGAGGAGCAGTACTTC. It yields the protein CASSEIRGLEEQYF.

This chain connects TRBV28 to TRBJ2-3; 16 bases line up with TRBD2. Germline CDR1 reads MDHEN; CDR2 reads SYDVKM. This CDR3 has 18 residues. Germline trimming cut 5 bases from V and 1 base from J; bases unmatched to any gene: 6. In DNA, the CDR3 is TGTGCCAGCAGTGGGACCGGGACTAGCGGGAGGGGCACAGATACGCAGTATTTT. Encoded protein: CASSGTGTSGRGTDTQYF.

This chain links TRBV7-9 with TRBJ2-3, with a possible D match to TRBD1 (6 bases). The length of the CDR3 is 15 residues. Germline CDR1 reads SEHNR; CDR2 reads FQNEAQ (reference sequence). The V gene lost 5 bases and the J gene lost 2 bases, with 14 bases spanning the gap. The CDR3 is CASSPRDIATDTQYF. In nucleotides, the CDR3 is TGTGCCAGCAGCCCCCGGGACATAGCCACAGATACGCAGTATTTT.

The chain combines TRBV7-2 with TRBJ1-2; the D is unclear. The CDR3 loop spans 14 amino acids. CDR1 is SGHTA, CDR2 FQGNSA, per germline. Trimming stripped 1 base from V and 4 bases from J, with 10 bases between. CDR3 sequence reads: CASSLVSGIYGYTF. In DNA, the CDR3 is TGTGCCAGCAGCTTAGTGTCGGGGATCTATGGCTACACCTTC.

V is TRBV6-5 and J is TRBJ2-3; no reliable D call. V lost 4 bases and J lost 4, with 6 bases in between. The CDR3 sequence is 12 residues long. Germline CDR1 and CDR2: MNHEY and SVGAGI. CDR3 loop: CASSSLADTQYF. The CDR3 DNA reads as TGTGCCAGCAGTTCCCTCGCAGATACGCAGTATTTT.

Here the CDR3 DNA reads TGTGCCAGCAGCTTACGCCTGAGGATAGTGGTCAATGAGCAGTTCTTC. It encodes CASSLRLRIVVNEQFF. V gene TRBV7-2 combines with J gene TRBJ2-1; D unresolved. Trimming stripped 2 bases from V and 6 bases from J, with 17 bases between. This CDR3 contains 16 residues. Germline V gene sequence: CDR1 SGHTA, CDR2 FQGNSA.

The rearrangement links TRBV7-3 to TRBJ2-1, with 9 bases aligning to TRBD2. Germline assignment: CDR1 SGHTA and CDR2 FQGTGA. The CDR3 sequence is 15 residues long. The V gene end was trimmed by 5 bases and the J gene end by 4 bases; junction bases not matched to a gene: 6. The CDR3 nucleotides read TGTGCCAGCAGCCTCGCGGGAGGGCAATACAATGAGCAGTTCTTC. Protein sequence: CASSLAGGQYNEQFF.

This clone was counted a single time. The CDR3 nucleotides are TGTGCCAGCAGTGGGAGAGGGTCAGGGACAGATACGCAGTATTTT. It encodes CASSGRGSGTDTQYF. The genes are TRBV6-1 and TRBJ2-3; either TRBD1 or TRBD2 may supply D (5 bases each). Trimming removed 4 bases at V and 3 bases at J, with 14 bases between. In germline, CDR1 is MNHNS, CDR2 SASEGT. The length of the CDR3 is 15 residues.

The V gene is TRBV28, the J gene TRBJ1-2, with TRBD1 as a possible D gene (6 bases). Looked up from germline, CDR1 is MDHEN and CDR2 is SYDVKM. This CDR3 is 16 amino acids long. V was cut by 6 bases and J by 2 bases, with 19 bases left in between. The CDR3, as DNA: TGTGCCAGCAGGCAGCCTCAGGGGAGGGAGAACTATGGCTACACCTTC. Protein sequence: CASRQPQGRENYGYTF.

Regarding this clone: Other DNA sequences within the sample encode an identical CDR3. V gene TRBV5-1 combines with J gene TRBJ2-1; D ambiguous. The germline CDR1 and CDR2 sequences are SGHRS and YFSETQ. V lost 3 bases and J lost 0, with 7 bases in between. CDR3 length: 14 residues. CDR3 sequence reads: CASSSPSSYNEQFF. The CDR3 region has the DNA TGCGCCAGCAGCTCCCCCAGCTCCTACAATGAGCAGTTCTTC.

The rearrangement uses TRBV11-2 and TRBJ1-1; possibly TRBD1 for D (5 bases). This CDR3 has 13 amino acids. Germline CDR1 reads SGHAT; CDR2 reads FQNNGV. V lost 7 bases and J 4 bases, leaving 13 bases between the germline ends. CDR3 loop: CASTLGEGTEAFF. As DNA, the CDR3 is TGTGCCAGCACCTTGGGGGAAGGCACTGAAGCTTTCTTT.

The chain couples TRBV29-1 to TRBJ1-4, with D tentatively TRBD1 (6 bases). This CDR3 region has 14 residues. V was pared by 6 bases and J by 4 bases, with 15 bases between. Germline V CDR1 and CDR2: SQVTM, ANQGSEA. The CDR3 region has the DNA TGCAGCGTCCTCCGGGGGGCAGGTAATGAAAAACTGTTTTTT. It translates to CSVLRGAGNEKLFF.

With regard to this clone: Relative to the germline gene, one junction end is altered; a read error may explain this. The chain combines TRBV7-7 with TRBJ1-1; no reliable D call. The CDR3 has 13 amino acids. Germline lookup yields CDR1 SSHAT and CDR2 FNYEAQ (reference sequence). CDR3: CASSLAEGTEAFF. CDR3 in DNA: TGTGCTAGCAGCTTAGCGGAAGGGACTGAAGCTTTCTTT.

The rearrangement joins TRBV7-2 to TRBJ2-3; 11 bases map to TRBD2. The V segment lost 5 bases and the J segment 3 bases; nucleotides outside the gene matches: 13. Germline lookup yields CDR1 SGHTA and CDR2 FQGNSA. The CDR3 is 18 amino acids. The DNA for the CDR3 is TGTGCCAGCAGCCGACAGGGAACGACTAGCGGGAAAACAGATACGCAGTATTTT. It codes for CASSRQGTTSGKTDTQYF.

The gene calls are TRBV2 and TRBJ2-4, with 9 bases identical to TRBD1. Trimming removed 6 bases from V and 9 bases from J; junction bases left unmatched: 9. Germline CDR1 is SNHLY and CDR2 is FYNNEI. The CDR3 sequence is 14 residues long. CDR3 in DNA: TGTGCCAGCAGGCCTACAGGGGGCGGTGGCATTCAGTACTTC. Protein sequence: CASRPTGGGGIQYF.

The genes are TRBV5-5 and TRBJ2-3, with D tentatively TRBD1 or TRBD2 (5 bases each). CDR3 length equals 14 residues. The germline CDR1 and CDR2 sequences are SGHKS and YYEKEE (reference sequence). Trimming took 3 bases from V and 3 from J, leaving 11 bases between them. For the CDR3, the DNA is TGTGCCAGCAGCTCCTTCAGGGAGACAGATACGCAGTATTTT. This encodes CASSSFRETDTQYF.

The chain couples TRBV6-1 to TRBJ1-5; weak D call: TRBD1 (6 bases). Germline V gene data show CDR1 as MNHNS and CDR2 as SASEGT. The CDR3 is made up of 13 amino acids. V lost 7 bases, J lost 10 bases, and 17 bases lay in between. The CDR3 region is CASTPGTPNPQHF. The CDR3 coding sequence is TGTGCCAGCACTCCCGGGACACCAAACCCCCAGCATTTT.

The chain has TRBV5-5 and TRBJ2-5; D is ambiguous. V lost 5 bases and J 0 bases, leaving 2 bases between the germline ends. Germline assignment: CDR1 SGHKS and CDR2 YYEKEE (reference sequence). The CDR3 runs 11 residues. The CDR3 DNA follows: TGTGCCAGCAGGGACCAAGAGACCCAGTACTTC. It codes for CASRDQETQYF.

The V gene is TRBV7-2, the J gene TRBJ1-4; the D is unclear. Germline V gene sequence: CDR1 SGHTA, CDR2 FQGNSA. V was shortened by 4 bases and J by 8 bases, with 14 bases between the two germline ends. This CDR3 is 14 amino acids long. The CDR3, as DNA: TGTGCCAGCAGCTCAGGAGGACGGGGAGAAAAACTGTTTTTT. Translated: CASSSGGRGEKLFF.

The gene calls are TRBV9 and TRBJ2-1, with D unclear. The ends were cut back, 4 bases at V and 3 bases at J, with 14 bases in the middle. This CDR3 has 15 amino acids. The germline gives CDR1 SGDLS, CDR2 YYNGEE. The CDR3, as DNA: TGTGCCAGCAGCCCCCAACCGTCTAGCTACAATGAGCAGTTCTTC. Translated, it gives CASSPQPSSYNEQFF.